The present T cell receptor beta chain was sequenced within a study of T cells in tuberculosis. Regarding time point: new active TB diagnosis, blood taken before or within 7 days of starting treatment. Each patient had positive sputum smear microscopy and/or positive culture. Using immunoSEQ multiplex PCR, the repertoire was profiled, and TCRdb retains in-frame clones only, with some absent. The table shows roughly 31,000 clones, with roughly 82% occurring only once. The CDR3 has 14 residues. V dropped 6 bases and J dropped 3 bases, with 9 bases sitting between them. Germline V gene sequence: CDR1 LGHNT, CDR2 FRNRAP.

Material: PBMCs, obtained at tuberculosis diagnosis. The chain is built from TRBV12-5 and TRBJ1-6; no clear D. This receptor was taken from an adult with tuberculosis. The CDR3 region is CASGTDGYNSPLHF. CDR3 DNA sequence: TGTGCTAGTGGGACTGACGGCTATAATTCACCCCTCCACTTT.